This record looks at one TCR beta chain sequence and its context. No antigen is known for it. TCRdb's table, derived via immunoSEQ multiplex PCR, lists solely in-frame clones and lacks some. Among roughly 60,000 clones listed, about 85% were seen once. This sample is part of a study of a mutant IDH1 vaccine in newly diagnosed glioma. Study overall: Receipt of radiotherapy, temozolomide, or both preceded the study, and most received both.

The time point denotes: week 23, last vaccination. Every vaccine dose comprised 300 ug of mutant IDH1 20-mer peptide plus topical imiquimod. The germline V and J ends were trimmed by 7 bases and 2 bases, with 14 bases remaining between them. Germline CDR1 SEHNR, CDR2 FQNEAQ (reference sequence). The CDR3 has 14 residues. The sequence derives from a man aged 30 to 39 with glioma. The chain recombines TRBV7-9 with TRBJ1-2; TRBD1 might be the D (6 bases). The sequences come from PBMCs, collected from a glioma patient whose treatment included an IDH1 peptide vaccine. The CDR3 DNA sequence: TGTGCCAGCATCATACAGGGTTCGAACTATGGCTACACCTTC. It encodes CASIIQGSNYGYTF. Variable domain in full (rest from reference TRBV7-9 and TRBJ1-2): DTGVSQNPRHKITKRGQNVTFRCDPISEHNRLYWYRQTLGQGPEFLTYFQNEAQLEKSRLLSDRFSAERPKGSFSTLEIQRTEQGDSAMYLCASIIQGSNYGYTFGSGTRLTVV.